These T cell receptor beta chains were read from a single sample in a study of blood T cell repertoires in COVID-19. Here immunoSEQ multiplex PCR was the method, and the copy in TCRdb shows in-frame clones only, minus some. The data show about 310,000 clones, under 90% seen once. Sequencing was performed on PBMCs or T cells enriched from blood (not recorded which). These receptors originate from a woman younger than 45 who had recovered from COVID-19. CDR3s include the opening cysteine and the closing phenylalanine or tryptophan. D genes are given only for firm matches. Clone size is given for some rows only: seen once, a few or many times, or a class if the clone is expanded.

abundance: NA; j_gene: TRBJ1-1; v_gene: TRBV18; d_gene: TRBD1; CDR3nt: TGTGCCAGCTCACGACAGACAGGGGGGGACACTGAAGCTTTCTTT; CDR3aa: CASSRQTGGDTEAFF
abundance: NA; j_gene: TRBJ2-1; v_gene: TRBV5-4; d_gene: TRBD2; CDR3nt: TGTGCCAGCAGCTTGGTAGGCGGGAGGGCCTACAATGAGCAGTTCTTC; CDR3aa: CASSLVGGRAYNEQFF
abundance: NA; j_gene: TRBJ2-7; v_gene: TRBV3-1/TRBV3-2; d_gene: TRBD2; CDR3nt: TGTGCCAGCAGCCCCCTGCGGGAGGCCTACTACGAGCAGTACTTC; CDR3aa: CASSPLREAYYEQYF
abundance: NA; j_gene: TRBJ2-1; v_gene: TRBV19; d_gene: TRBD2; CDR3nt: TGTGCCAGTAGTATAGTTCGGCTAGCGGCCAATGAGCAGTTCTTC; CDR3aa: CASSIVRLAANEQFF
abundance: NA; j_gene: TRBJ1-5; v_gene: TRBV19; d_gene: NA; CDR3nt: TGTGCCAGTAGTATTACTGTAGGAGGGGCCGACAATCAGCCCCAGCATTTT; CDR3aa: CASSITVGGADNQPQHF
abundance: NA; j_gene: TRBJ2-7; v_gene: TRBV4-1; d_gene: NA; CDR3nt: TGCGCCAGCAGCCAAGACCGGGCCAGGGGCAGCTACGAGCAGTACTTC; CDR3aa: CASSQDRARGSYEQYF
abundance: NA; j_gene: TRBJ1-6; v_gene: TRBV6-6; d_gene: TRBD1; CDR3nt: TGTGCCAGCAGTTACTCGGACAGGGGGGATTCACCCCTCCACTTT; CDR3aa: CASSYSDRGDSPLHF
abundance: NA; j_gene: TRBJ2-5; v_gene: TRBV28; d_gene: TRBD1; CDR3nt: TGTGCCAGTACTGGGACAGGGGGCGAGATTGAGACCCAGTACTTC; CDR3aa: CASTGTGGEIETQYF
abundance: few; j_gene: TRBJ1-2; v_gene: TRBV15; d_gene: TRBD1; CDR3nt: TGTGCCACCAGCAGGACAACAGGGGTCGCCAACTATGGCTACACCTTC; CDR3aa: CATSRTTGVANYGYTF
abundance: NA; j_gene: TRBJ1-1; v_gene: TRBV7-9; d_gene: NA; CDR3nt: TGTGCCAGCAGCCCGACCCCAACTTCAGGCCGAAACACTGAAGCTTTCTTT; CDR3aa: CASSPTPTSGRNTEAFF
abundance: NA; j_gene: TRBJ1-2; v_gene: TRBV30; d_gene: TRBD1; CDR3nt: TGTGCCTGGATCCCCGGGCCAGGGGGTGCGAAGGACTATGGCTACACCTTC; CDR3aa: CAWIPGPGGAKDYGYTF
abundance: NA; j_gene: TRBJ2-7; v_gene: TRBV4-2; d_gene: TRBD2; CDR3nt: TGTGCCAGCCGGGTACAAGCGGGAGATGGGGACGAGCAGTACTTC; CDR3aa: CASRVQAGDGDEQYF
abundance: once; j_gene: TRBJ2-1; v_gene: TRBV18; d_gene: TRBD1; CDR3nt: TGTGCCAGCTCACCACCTGGGACAGGGTTTATAGAGGAGCAGTTCTTC; CDR3aa: CASSPPGTGFIEEQFF
abundance: NA; j_gene: TRBJ2-1; v_gene: TRBV30; d_gene: NA; CDR3nt: TGTGCCTGGAGTGTAATTTCTGGCTTGGATGAGCAGTTCTTC; CDR3aa: CAWSVISGLDEQFF
abundance: NA; j_gene: TRBJ1-5; v_gene: TRBV6-2/TRBV6-3; d_gene: NA; CDR3nt: TGTGCCAGCAGCGACCGAAGGACTAATCAGCCCCAGCATTTT; CDR3aa: CASSDRRTNQPQHF
abundance: NA; j_gene: TRBJ2-6; v_gene: TRBV28; d_gene: TRBD1; CDR3nt: TGTGCCAGCAGTTCCGGACAGGGGCTAGGAGGGGCCAACGTCCTGACTTTC; CDR3aa: CASSSGQGLGGANVLTF